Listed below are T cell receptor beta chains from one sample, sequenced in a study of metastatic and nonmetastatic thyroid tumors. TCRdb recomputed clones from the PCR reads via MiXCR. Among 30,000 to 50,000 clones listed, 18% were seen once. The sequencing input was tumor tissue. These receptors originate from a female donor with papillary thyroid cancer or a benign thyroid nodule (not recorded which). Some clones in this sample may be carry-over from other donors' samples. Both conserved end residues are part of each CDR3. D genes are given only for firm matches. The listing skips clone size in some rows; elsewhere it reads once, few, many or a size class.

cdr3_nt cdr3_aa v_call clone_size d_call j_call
TGTGCCAGCAGTGCCCTAGTGTGGGCCGGGGAGCTGTTTTTT CASSALVWAGELFF TRBV6-4 - - TRBJ2-2
TGTGTCAGCAGCGGGACAGGGCAAACCTACGAGCAGTACTTC CVSSGTGQTYEQYF TRBV6-2/TRBV6-3 - TRBD1 TRBJ2-7
TGTGCCAGCAGCTTAGGGGGCGCGGACCCACCCCTCCACTTT CASSLGGADPPLHF TRBV7-8 - - TRBJ1-6
TGTGCCAGCAGCTTAGCGATGAACACTGAAGCTTTCTTT CASSLAMNTEAFF TRBV7-9 many - TRBJ1-1
TGTGCCAGCAGGAATCAGGGGAGGGAGTTCTTC CASRNQGREFF TRBV11-2 many - TRBJ2-1
TGTGCAAGCAGAGACGGACAGCATTACACCGGGGAGCTGTTTTTT CASRDGQHYTGELFF TRBV6-1 few - TRBJ2-2
TGCGCCAGCTCCACCTCCGTAGGTAGGGTCACTGAAGCTTTCTTT CASSTSVGRVTEAFF TRBV5-1 - - TRBJ1-1
TGCGCCAGCAGCTTGGGAAAAGTGGTGGACTACGAGCAGTACTTC CASSLGKVVDYEQYF TRBV5-1 - - TRBJ2-7
TGCGCCAGCAGCCGAGGTATTCAGTCTTTTGAAGCTTTCTTT CASSRGIQSFEAFF TRBV4-1 few - TRBJ1-1
TGCGCCAGCAACGACAGACCTAACTATGGCTACACCTTC CASNDRPNYGYTF TRBV10-2 many - TRBJ1-2
TGTGCCACGACAGGGACGGGCGAGCAGTACTTC CATTGTGEQYF TRBV6-1 - TRBD1 TRBJ2-7
TGTGCCAGCAGCCGACAGGGGTTAAGTAATTCACCCCTCCACTTT CASSRQGLSNSPLHF TRBV6-2/TRBV6-3 medium-sized TRBD1 TRBJ1-6
TGTGCCAGTACCTACGTGACTAGCGGGAACGGTGAGCAGTTCTTC CASTYVTSGNGEQFF TRBV19 many TRBD2 TRBJ2-1
TGCGCCAGCAACGAGGGACAGGGGAATGGCTACACCTTC CASNEGQGNGYTF TRBV5-1 many TRBD1 TRBJ1-2
TGCGCCAGCAGCGCACAGTTCAACACTGAAGCTTTCTTT CASSAQFNTEAFF TRBV10-1 many - TRBJ1-1
TGTGCCAGCAGTTACTCCCCCCGGAGGAGGGGATCTGGCTACACCTTC CASSYSPRRRGSGYTF TRBV6-5 many - TRBJ1-2
TGTGCCAGCAGCTCCCGGGACAGGGGTAACACTGAAGCTTTCTTT CASSSRDRGNTEAFF TRBV9 many TRBD1 TRBJ1-1
TGTGCCAGCAACACGAAAGGACCCACGGGCTATGGCTACACCTTC CASNTKGPTGYGYTF TRBV28 many - TRBJ1-2
TGTGCCAGCAGCCCCTCGGGAGAGGGGGTACGGAATGAGCAGTTCTTC CASSPSGEGVRNEQFF TRBV5-6 many - TRBJ2-1
TGCGCCAGCAGCTTGAATGGCTACGAGCAGTACTTC CASSLNGYEQYF TRBV5-1 many - TRBJ2-7
TGTGACAGCAGTTTAATGGGCATGTACACCGAAGCTTTCTTT CDSSLMGMYTEAFF TRBV6-2/TRBV6-3 - - TRBJ1-1
TGTGCCAGCAGAGTGTGGTATGGACCAAACAATGAGCAGTTCTTC CASRVWYGPNNEQFF TRBV6-1 medium-sized - TRBJ2-1
TGTGCCAGCACCGATTGGGGATCCACTGAAGCTTTCTTT CASTDWGSTEAFF TRBV25-1 many - TRBJ1-1
TGTGCCAGCAGCGAGGACAGGGGGAATCATTCACCCCTCCACTTT CASSEDRGNHSPLHF TRBV9 many TRBD1 TRBJ1-6
TGCGCCAGCAGTCGGGACGGAAACTACGAGCAGTACTTC CASSRDGNYEQYF TRBV5-1 - - TRBJ2-7
TGTGCCAGCAGTGGGACAGGATCAGGGGAGACCCAGTACTTC CASSGTGSGETQYF TRBV2 many TRBD1 TRBJ2-5
TGCAGCGCCGCCCAGGGTACGGGCACTGAAGCTTTCTTT CSAAQGTGTEAFF TRBV29-1 many - TRBJ1-1
TGTGCCAGCAGTGAAAATATGGAATCTAACTATGGCTACACCTTC CASSENMESNYGYTF TRBV6-1 - - TRBJ1-2
TGTGCCATCAGTGGCTCCTACGAGCAGTACTTC CAISGSYEQYF TRBV10-3 many - TRBJ2-7
TGCGCCAGCAGCTCGGGTTCTTTGTTAGAGCAGTACTTC CASSSGSLLEQYF TRBV5-1 many - TRBJ2-7
TGTGCCAGCAGCGCAAGGGGCACAGGCGGACCTATCTACGAGCAGTACTTC CASSARGTGGPIYEQYF TRBV6-1 medium-sized - TRBJ2-7
TGTGCCAGCAACCTACAGGGGGGAACTGAAGCTTTCTTT CASNLQGGTEAFF TRBV2 many TRBD1 TRBJ1-1
TGTGCCAGCCGGAAAAGGGAGGGTGTCTACAATGAGCAGTTCTTC CASRKREGVYNEQFF TRBV12-3/TRBV12-4 many TRBD2 TRBJ2-1
TGTGCCAGCAGCATCTGGACAGGGACAAGAGGGACCCAGTACTTC CASSIWTGTRGTQYF TRBV7-9 many TRBD1 TRBJ2-5
TGTGCCAGCAGGGAAGTGGGCACTGAAGCTTTCTTT CASREVGTEAFF TRBV6-4 - - TRBJ1-1
TGTGCCAGCAGGGTCGGGACTAGCGGGGGGATACGTGAGACCCAGTACTTC CASRVGTSGGIRETQYF TRBV6-1 few TRBD2 TRBJ2-5
TGTGCCAGCAGCTTAACCCCGTACATCCACTCCTACAATGAGCAGTTCTTC CASSLTPYIHSYNEQFF TRBV7-3 medium-sized - TRBJ2-1
TGCGCCAGCAGCTTATTGACTAGCGGGAGCACAGATACGCAGTATTTT CASSLLTSGSTDTQYF TRBV5-1 many TRBD2 TRBJ2-3
TGTGCCAGCAGTGGAAGGGGCGAAGGCTACGAGCAGTACTTC CASSGRGEGYEQYF TRBV6-1 medium-sized - TRBJ2-7
TGTGCCAGCAGCCTACAGTGTACGTCCCTCTCCTACAATGAGCAGTTCTTC CASSLQCTSLSYNEQFF TRBV28 few - TRBJ2-1
TGTGCCAGCAGAACTATTGCAGTCTCCTACAATGAGCAGTTCTTC CASRTIAVSYNEQFF TRBV2 many - TRBJ2-1
TGTGCCAGTAGTATGGACGGAAGCTCTGGGGCCAACGTCCTGACTTTC CASSMDGSSGANVLTF TRBV19 many - TRBJ2-6
TGTGCCAGCAGCCCGGAGACAGGAAATGAAAAACTGTTCTTT CASSPETGNEKLFF TRBV7-2 - - TRBJ1-4
TGCGCCATCAGTGAGCAAGTCGGCCTGAGAGCTTTCTTT CAISEQVGLRAFF TRBV10-3 many - TRBJ1-1
TGTGCCAGCATTTTTAAGGGCGACAGACGGGTTGAAGGCTACACCTTC CASIFKGDRRVEGYTF TRBV12-3/TRBV12-4 - - TRBJ1-2
TGTGCCAGCAGCCCCCTAGCGGGAGCTGGCACAGATACGCAGTATTTT CASSPLAGAGTDTQYF TRBV14 many TRBD2 TRBJ2-3
TGCGCCAGCAGCCCACAGTTGAACACTGAAGCTTTCTTT CASSPQLNTEAFF TRBV5-1 many - TRBJ1-1
TGTGCCAGTAGAACGGGACAGGGTAACTATGGCTACACCTTC CASRTGQGNYGYTF TRBV19 many TRBD1 TRBJ1-2
TGTGCCAGCACCGAGGTGACAGGAAGGAAGAGACGACCATACGAGCAGTACTTC CASTEVTGRKRRPYEQYF TRBV6-5 few - TRBJ2-7
TGTGCCAGTAGTATTGGGACAGCGTATGGCTACACCTTC CASSIGTAYGYTF TRBV19 many TRBD1 TRBJ1-2
TGCGCCAGCAGCTTCGGCGGGGCCAGCTCCTACGAGCAGTACTTC CASSFGGASSYEQYF TRBV5-1 many - TRBJ2-7
TGCAGTGCTAGAGCCGGGACAGCTGAAGAGACCCAGTACTTC CSARAGTAEETQYF TRBV20-1 many TRBD1 TRBJ2-5
TGTGCCAGCAGTTCGGACCGGCGGGGCACCGGGGAGCTGTTTTTT CASSSDRRGTGELFF TRBV27 many - TRBJ2-2
TGTGCCTGGAGTTACCCGGTAAACTTTGAGACCCAGTACTTC CAWSYPVNFETQYF TRBV30 - - TRBJ2-5
TGCAGTGCTAGAGATCAAAGGGCTAGCGGGGGGCTTGAGACCCAGTACTTC CSARDQRASGGLETQYF TRBV20-1 - TRBD2 TRBJ2-5
TGTGCCAGCAGCTTCGGGGGGGCCATGTACGAGCAGTACTTC CASSFGGAMYEQYF TRBV7-8 hyperexpanded TRBD2 TRBJ2-7
TGTGCCAGCAGTTCGACTAGCGGTCATACGAACACCGGGGAGCTGTTTTTT CASSSTSGHTNTGELFF TRBV6-5 - TRBD2 TRBJ2-2